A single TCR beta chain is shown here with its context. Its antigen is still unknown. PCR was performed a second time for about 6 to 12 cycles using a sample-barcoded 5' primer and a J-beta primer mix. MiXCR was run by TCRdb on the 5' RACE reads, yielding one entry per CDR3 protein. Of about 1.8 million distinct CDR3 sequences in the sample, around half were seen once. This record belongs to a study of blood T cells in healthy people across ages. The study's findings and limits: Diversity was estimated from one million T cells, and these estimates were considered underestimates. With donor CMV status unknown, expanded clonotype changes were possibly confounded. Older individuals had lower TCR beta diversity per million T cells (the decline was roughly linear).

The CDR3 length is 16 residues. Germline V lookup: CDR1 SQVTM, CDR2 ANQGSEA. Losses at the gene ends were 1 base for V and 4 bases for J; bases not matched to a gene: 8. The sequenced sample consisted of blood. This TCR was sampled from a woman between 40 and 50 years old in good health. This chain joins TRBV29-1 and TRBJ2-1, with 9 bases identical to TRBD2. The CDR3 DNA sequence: TGCAGCGTTGAAGGGGTAGCGGGGGTTGATTACAATGAGCAGTTCTTC. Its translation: CSVEGVAGVDYNEQFF.